The 8 T cell receptor beta chains in this list originate from one sample, sequenced in a study of OX40 agonist ivuxolimab in advanced cancers. Here immunoSEQ multiplex PCR was the method, and the copy in TCRdb shows in-frame clones only, minus some. The data hold tens of thousands of clones, with 75% to 95% observed a single time. The material sequenced was CD4+ or CD8+ T cells sorted from blood, taken in a trial of the OX40 agonist ivuxolimab. The receptors derive from an adult with an advanced solid tumor such as melanoma, head and neck, liver or kidney cancer.

This chain connects TRBV30 to TRBJ1-2, with D hard to call. The germline V and J ends were trimmed by 0 bases and 7 bases, with 9 bases remaining between them. CDR3 size: 12 residues. The germline V gene encodes CDR1 GTSNPN and CDR2 SVGIG (reference sequence). The CDR3 nucleotides read TGTGCCTGGAGTGTACCCCCGGGTGGCTACACCTTC. This sequence encodes CAWSVPPGGYTF.

The chain is built from TRBV7-2 and TRBJ1-2, with 7 bases identical to TRBD1. Germline values: CDR1 SGHTA, CDR2 FQGNSA. CDR3 length: 15 residues. J was trimmed by 5 bases and V by 5 bases; bases with no gene match: 11. The CDR3 nucleotides are TGTGCCAGCAGCGGGTACAGGGGTTTGGGGTATGGCTACACCTTC. Amino acid sequence: CASSGYRGLGYGYTF.

The rearrangement uses TRBV7-4 and TRBJ2-1; 7 positions agree with TRBD2. The germline V gene has CDR1 SGHVT and CDR2 SQSDAQ. The CDR3 spans 15 residues. Trimming at V came to 1 base and at J to 6 bases, leaving 6 bases not matched to a gene. In DNA form, the CDR3 reads TGTGCCAGCAGCTTAGAGCTAGCGGACCCCAATGAGCAGTTCTTC. Translating gives CASSLELADPNEQFF.

This chain links TRBV14 with TRBJ2-5, with 12 bases that match TRBD2. Germline V gene lookup returns CDR1 SGHDN and CDR2 FVKESK. The J segment lost 3 bases and the V segment lost 2 bases, leaving 4 bases of the junction unmatched. The CDR3 spans 16 residues. CDR3 DNA: TGTGCCAGCAGCCAACTAGCGGGAGGGATAAAAGAGACCCAGTACTTC. Amino acid sequence: CASSQLAGGIKETQYF.

The gene calls are TRBV18 and TRBJ2-4, with D hard to call. The CDR3 has 15 residues. Trimming removed 3 bases at V and 5 bases at J, with 14 bases between. Germline CDR1 reads KGHSH; CDR2 reads LQKENI. CDR3 nucleotide sequence: TGTGCCAGCTCACCTTATTCCGGGTATGAAAACATTCAGTACTTC. Its translation is CASSPYSGYENIQYF.

The chain carries TRBV5-8 and TRBJ1-3; no firm D call. Trimming took 4 bases from V and 3 from J, leaving 11 bases between them. The CDR3 covers 14 residues. Per germline, CDR1 SGHTS and CDR2 YDEGEE. This CDR3 is CASSGRTYGNTIYF. CDR3 nucleotides: TGTGCCAGCAGCGGCAGAACCTATGGAAACACCATATATTTT.

The chain couples TRBV14 to TRBJ2-5, with D perhaps matching TRBD2 (6 bases). Deletions cut 0 bases from V and 6 bases from J, with 11 bases between. Looked up from germline, CDR1 is SGHDN and CDR2 is FVKESK. The CDR3 extends over 14 amino acids. The chain's CDR3 is CASSQDGLAKTQYF. The CDR3 DNA sequence: TGTGCCAGCAGCCAAGATGGCCTAGCGAAGACCCAGTACTTC.

This rearrangement joins TRBV6-5 to TRBJ2-7; D not resolved. From germline, CDR1 is MNHEY and CDR2 SVGAGI. The germline V and J ends were trimmed by 5 bases and 6 bases, with 17 bases remaining between them. The CDR3 consists of 14 residues. The CDR3 DNA sequence: TGTGCCAGCAGTCCCCTTCCTAACGGGTTCGAGCAGTACTTC. This codes for CASSPLPNGFEQYF.